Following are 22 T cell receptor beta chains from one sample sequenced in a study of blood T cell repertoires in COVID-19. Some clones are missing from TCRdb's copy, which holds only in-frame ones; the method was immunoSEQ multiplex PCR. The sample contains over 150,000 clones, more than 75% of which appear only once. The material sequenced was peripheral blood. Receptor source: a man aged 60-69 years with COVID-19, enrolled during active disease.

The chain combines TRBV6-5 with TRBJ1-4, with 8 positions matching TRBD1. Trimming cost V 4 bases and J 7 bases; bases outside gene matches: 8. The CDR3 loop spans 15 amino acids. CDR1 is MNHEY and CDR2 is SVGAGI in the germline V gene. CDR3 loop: CASSSPGQAVEKLFF. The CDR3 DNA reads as TGTGCCAGCAGTTCCCCGGGACAGGCGGTTGAAAAACTGTTTTTT.

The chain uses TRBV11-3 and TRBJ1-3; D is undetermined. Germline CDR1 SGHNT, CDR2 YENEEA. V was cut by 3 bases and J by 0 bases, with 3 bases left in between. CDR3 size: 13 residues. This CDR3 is CASSFGSGNTIYF. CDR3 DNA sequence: TGTGCCAGCAGCTTCGGCTCTGGAAACACCATATATTTT.

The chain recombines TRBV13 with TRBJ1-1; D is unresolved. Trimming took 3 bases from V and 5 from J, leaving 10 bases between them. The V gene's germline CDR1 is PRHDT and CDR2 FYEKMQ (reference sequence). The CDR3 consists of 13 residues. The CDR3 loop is CASSLTRETEAFF. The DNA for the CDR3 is TGTGCCAGCAGCTTGACGAGGGAGACTGAAGCTTTCTTT.

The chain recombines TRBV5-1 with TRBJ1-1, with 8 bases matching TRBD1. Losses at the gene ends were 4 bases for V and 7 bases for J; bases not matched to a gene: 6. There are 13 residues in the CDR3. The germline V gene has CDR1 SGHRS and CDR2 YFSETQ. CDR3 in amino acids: CASSRGQALEAFF. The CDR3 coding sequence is TGCGCCAGCAGCAGGGGACAGGCCCTTGAAGCTTTCTTT.

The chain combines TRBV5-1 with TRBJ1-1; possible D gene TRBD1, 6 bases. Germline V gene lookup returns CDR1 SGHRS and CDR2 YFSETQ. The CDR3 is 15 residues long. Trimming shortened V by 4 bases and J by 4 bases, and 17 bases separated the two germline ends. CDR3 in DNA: TGCGCCAGCAGCGAGCAACAGGGTTCAGGCACTGAAGCTTTCTTT. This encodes CASSEQQGSGTEAFF. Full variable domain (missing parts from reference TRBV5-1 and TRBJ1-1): KAGVTQTPRYLIKTRGQQVTLSCSPISGHRSVSWYQQTPGQGLQFLFEYFSETQRNKGNFPGRFSGRQFSNSRSEMNVSTLELGDSALYLCASSEQQGSGTEAFFGQGTRLTVV.

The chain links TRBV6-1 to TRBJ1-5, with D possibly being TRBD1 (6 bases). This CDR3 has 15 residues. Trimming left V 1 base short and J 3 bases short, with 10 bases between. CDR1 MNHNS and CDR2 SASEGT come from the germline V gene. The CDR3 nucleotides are TGTGCCAGCAGTGAAGAGTGGACAGCCAATCAGCCCCAGCATTTT. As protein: CASSEEWTANQPQHF.

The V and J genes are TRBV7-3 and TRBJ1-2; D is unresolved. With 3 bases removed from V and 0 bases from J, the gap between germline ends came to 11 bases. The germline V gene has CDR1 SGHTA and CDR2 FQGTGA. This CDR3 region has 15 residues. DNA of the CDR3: TGTGCCAGCAGCTTGTCACACCAAGCTAACTATGGCTACACCTTC. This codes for CASSLSHQANYGYTF.

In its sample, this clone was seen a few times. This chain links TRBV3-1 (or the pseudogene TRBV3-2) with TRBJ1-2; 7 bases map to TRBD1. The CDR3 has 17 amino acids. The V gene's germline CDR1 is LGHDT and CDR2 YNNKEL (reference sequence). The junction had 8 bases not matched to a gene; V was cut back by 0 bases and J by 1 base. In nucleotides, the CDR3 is TGTGCCAGCAGCCAAGACGACAGGGTAAGAGGTAACTATGGCTACACCTTC. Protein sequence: CASSQDDRVRGNYGYTF.

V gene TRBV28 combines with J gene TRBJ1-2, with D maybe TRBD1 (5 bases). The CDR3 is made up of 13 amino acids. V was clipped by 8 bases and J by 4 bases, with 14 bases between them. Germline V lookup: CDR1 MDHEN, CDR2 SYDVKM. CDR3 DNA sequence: TGTGCCAGCGGTACAGGTGGTCGCTATGGCTACACCTTC. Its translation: CASGTGGRYGYTF.

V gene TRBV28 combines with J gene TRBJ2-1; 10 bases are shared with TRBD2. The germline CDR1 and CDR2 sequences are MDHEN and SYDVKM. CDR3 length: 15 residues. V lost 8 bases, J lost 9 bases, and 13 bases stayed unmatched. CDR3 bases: TGTGCCAGCGCCAGCGGGGGGGCGGTGCGGATTGAGCAGTTCTTC. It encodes CASASGGAVRIEQFF.

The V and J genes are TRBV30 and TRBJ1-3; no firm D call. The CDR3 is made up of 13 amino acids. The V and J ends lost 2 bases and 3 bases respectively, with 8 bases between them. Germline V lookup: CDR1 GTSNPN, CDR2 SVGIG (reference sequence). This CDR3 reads CAWSPSRGNTIYF. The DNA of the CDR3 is TGTGCCTGGAGTCCTAGCCGTGGAAACACCATATATTTT.

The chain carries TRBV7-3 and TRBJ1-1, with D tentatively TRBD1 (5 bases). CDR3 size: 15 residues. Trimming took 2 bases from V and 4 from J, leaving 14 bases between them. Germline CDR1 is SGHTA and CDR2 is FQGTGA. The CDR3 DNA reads TGTGCCAGCAGCTTAGGTCAGGGTGGAACCACTGAAGCTTTCTTT. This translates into CASSLGQGGTTEAFF.

The CDR3 nucleotides read TGTGCCAGCAGTTCAGGGCTTACTGAAGCTTTCTTT. As protein: CASSSGLTEAFF. This chain joins TRBV6-2 or TRBV6-3 and TRBJ1-1, with D maybe TRBD1 (5 bases). This CDR3 is built from 12 residues. CDR1 MNHEY and CDR2 SVGEGT come from the germline V gene. V was clipped by 4 bases and J by 5 bases, with 8 bases between them.

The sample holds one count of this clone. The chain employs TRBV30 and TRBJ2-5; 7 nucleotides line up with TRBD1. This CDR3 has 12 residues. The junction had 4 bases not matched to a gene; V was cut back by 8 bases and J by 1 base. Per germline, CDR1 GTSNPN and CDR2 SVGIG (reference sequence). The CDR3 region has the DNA TGTGCCCAAGGACAGGCCCAAGAGACCCAGTACTTC. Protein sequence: CAQGQAQETQYF.

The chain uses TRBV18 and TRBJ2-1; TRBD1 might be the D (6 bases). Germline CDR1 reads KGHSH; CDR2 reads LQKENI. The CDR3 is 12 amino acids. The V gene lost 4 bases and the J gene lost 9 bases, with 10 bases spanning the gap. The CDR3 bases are TGTGCCAGCTCACGACAGGTTATTGAGCAGTTCTTC. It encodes CASSRQVIEQFF.

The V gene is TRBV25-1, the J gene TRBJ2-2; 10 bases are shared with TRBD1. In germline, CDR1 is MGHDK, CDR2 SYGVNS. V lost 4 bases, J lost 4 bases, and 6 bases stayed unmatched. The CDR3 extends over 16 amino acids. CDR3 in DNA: TGTGCCAGCAGTGTAATTGGGACAGGGGTCACCGGGGAGCTGTTTTTT. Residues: CASSVIGTGVTGELFF.

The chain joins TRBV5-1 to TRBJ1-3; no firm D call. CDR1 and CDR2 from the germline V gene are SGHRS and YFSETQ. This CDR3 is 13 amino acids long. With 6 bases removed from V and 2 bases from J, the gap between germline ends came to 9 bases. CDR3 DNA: TGCGCCAGCACGAAGACACCTGGAAACACCATATATTTT. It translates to CASTKTPGNTIYF.

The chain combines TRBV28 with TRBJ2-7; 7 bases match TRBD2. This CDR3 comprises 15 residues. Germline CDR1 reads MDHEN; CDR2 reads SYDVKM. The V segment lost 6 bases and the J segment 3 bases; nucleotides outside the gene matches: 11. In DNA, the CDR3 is TGTGCCAGCAGCCGCCCGGGAGGCAGAAACTACGAGCAGTACTTC. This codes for CASSRPGGRNYEQYF.

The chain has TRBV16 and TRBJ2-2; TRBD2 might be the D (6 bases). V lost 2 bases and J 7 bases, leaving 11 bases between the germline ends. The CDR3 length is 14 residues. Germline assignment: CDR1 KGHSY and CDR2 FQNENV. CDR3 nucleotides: TGTGCCAGCAGCCAACGGGGGAGTAACGGGGAGCTGTTTTTT. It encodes CASSQRGSNGELFF.

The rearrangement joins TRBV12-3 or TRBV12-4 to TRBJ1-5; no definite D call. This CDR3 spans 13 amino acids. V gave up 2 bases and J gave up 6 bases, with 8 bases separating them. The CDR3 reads CASSLQAGQPQHF. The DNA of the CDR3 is TGTGCCAGCAGTTTACAGGCTGGTCAGCCCCAGCATTTT.

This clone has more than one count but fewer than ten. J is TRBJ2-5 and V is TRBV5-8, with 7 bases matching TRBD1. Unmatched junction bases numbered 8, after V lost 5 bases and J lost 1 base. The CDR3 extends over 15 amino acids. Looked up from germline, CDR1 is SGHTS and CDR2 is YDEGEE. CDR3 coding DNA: TGTGCCAGCAGTAGGGGACAGAGACTCCAAGAGACCCAGTACTTC. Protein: CASSRGQRLQETQYF.

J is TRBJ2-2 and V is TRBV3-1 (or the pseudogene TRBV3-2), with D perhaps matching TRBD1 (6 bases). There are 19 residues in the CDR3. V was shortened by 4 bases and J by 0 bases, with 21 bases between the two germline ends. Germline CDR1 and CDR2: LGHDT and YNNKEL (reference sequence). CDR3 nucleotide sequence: TGTGCCAGCAGCCGAGAAGTCCGGGACATAAAACCGAACACCGGGGAGCTGTTTTTT. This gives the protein CASSREVRDIKPNTGELFF.